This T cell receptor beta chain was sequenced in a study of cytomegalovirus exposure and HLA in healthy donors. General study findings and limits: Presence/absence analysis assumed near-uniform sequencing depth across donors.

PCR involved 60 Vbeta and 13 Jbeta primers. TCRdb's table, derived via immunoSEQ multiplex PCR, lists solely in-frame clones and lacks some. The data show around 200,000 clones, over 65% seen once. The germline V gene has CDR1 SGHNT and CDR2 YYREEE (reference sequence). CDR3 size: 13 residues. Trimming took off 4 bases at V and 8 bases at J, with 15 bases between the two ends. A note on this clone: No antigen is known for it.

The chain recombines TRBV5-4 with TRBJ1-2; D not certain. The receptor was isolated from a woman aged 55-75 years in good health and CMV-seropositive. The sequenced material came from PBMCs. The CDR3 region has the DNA TGTGCCAGCAGCGGAGAGACCGGGTTCGGCTACACCTTC. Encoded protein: CASSGETGFGYTF.